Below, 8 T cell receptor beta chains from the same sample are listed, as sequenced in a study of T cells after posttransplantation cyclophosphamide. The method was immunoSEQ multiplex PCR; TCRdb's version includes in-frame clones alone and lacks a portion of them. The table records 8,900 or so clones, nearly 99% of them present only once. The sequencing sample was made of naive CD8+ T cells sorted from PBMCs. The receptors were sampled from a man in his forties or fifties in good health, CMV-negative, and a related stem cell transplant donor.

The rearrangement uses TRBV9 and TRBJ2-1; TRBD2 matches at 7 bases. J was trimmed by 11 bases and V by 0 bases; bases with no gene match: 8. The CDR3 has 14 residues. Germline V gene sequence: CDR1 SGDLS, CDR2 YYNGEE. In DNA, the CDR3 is TGTGCCAGCAGCGTAGGCGGGAGAGTCGATAAGCAGTTCTTC. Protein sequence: CASSVGGRVDKQFF.

The CDR3 spells CAWSVLRRQVTGELFF. CDR3 nucleotide sequence: TGTGCCTGGAGTGTTCTGCGCAGGCAGGTTACCGGGGAGCTGTTTTTT. The J gene is TRBJ2-2, the V gene TRBV30; D call uncertain. V lost 0 bases and J 5 bases, leaving 16 bases between the germline ends. Germline V CDR1 and CDR2: GTSNPN, SVGIG (reference sequence). This CDR3 is built from 16 residues.

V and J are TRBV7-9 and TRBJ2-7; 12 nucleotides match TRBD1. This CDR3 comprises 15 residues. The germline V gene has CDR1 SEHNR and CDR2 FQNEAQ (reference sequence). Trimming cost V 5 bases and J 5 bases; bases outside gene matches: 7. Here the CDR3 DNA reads TGTGCCAGCAGCAAAGGGACAGGGGGCAACGACGAGCAGTACTTC. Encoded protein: CASSKGTGGNDEQYF.

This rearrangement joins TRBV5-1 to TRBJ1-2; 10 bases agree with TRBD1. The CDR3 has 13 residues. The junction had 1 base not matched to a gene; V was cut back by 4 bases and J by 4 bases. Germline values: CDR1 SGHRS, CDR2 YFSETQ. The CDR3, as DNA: TGCGCCAGCAGCGGGGACAGGGGCTATGGCTACACCTTC. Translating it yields CASSGDRGYGYTF.

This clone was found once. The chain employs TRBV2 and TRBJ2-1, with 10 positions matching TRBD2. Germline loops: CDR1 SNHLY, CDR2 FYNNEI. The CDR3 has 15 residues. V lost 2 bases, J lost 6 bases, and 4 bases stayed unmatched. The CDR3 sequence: CASSESAGGLNEQFF. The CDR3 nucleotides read TGTGCCAGCAGTGAATCAGCGGGGGGGCTCAATGAGCAGTTCTTC.

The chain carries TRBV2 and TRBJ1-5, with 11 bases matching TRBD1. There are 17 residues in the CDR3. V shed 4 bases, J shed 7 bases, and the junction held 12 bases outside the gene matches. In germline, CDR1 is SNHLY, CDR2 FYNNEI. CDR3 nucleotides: TGTGCCAGCAGTGGATCCACGGGACAGGGGGACGGGCAGCCCCAGCATTTT. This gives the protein CASSGSTGQGDGQPQHF.

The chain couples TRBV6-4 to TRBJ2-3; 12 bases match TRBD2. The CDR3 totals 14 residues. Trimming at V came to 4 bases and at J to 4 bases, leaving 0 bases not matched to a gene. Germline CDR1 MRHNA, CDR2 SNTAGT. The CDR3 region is CASSGTSGADTQYF. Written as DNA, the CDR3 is TGTGCCAGCAGTGGGACTAGCGGGGCAGATACGCAGTATTTT.

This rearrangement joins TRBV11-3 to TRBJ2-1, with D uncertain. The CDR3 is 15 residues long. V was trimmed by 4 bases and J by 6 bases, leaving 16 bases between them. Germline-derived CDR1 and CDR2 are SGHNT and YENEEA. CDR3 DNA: TGTGCCAGCAGCTCAGGCAACTTACCGACCAATGAGCAGTTCTTC. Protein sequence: CASSSGNLPTNEQFF.